What follows describes a single T cell receptor (beta chain). No antigen is known for it. Time point indicated: week 47, end of study. Doses consisted of 300 ug of mutant IDH1 20-mer peptide each, paired with topical imiquimod. Here immunoSEQ multiplex PCR was the method, and the copy in TCRdb shows in-frame clones only, minus some. The sample consists of approximately 50,000 clones, 75% to 90% of them appearing once. This sample is drawn from a study of a mutant IDH1 vaccine in newly diagnosed glioma. Study-wide results and limits: Detectable vaccine-induced immune responses arose in roughly 93% of patients.

Per germline, CDR1 MNHEY and CDR2 SVGAGI. V was pared by 5 bases and J by 1 base, with 12 bases between. The CDR3 sequence is 15 residues long. The clonotype comes from a woman aged 45-60 years with glioma. The chain couples TRBV6-5 to TRBJ1-5; possible D gene TRBD1, 5 bases. Sequencing used PBMCs, obtained from a glioma patient whose treatment included an IDH1 peptide vaccine. The CDR3 DNA follows: TGTGCCAGCAGTCAACGGGGCGGAAGCAATCAGCCCCAGCATTTT. Its protein product is CASSQRGGSNQPQHF.